The 23 T cell receptor beta chains given below trace back to one sample, sequenced in a study of blood T cell repertoires in COVID-19. TCRdb's table, derived via immunoSEQ multiplex PCR, lists solely in-frame clones and lacks some. The sample comprises tens of thousands of clones, approximately 80% of which are singletons, and 20% to 30% rests with the top ten. What was sequenced was peripheral blood. Source of these receptors: a human donor with acute or convalescent COVID-19. The donor label of this sample is uncertain.

This clone was picked up a small number of times. V gene TRBV6-6 combines with J gene TRBJ2-7; 9 bases map to TRBD1. This CDR3 is built from 14 residues. Germline lookup yields CDR1 MNHNY and CDR2 SVGAGI (reference sequence). V was pared by 10 bases and J by 5 bases, with 12 bases of the junction left unmatched. DNA of the CDR3: TGTGCCACTGGGGACAGGGAGGCTATCAACGAGCAGTACTTC. It yields the protein CATGDREAINEQYF.

V and J are TRBV6-2 or TRBV6-3 and TRBJ2-3; D is perhaps TRBD2 (5 bases). The CDR3 loop spans 14 amino acids. Germline V gene data show CDR1 as MNHEY and CDR2 as SVGEGT. Trimming took 6 bases from V and 2 from J, leaving 12 bases between them. CDR3 region: CASSPAGLTDTQYF. In nucleotides, the CDR3 is TGTGCCAGCAGCCCCGCGGGTCTCACAGATACGCAGTATTTT.

This sequence joins TRBV5-1 and TRBJ2-5, with TRBD1 matching over 9 bases. After removal of 4 bases from V and 0 bases from J, the junction contained 4 bases not matched to a gene. Germline V gives CDR1 SGHRS, CDR2 YFSETQ. CDR3 length equals 15 residues. CDR3 in DNA: TGCGCCAGCAGCCCGGGACAGGGACACCAAGAGACCCAGTACTTC. This gives the protein CASSPGQGHQETQYF.

This clone was picked up a small number of times. This chain links TRBV10-3 with TRBJ1-2; 9 bases agree with TRBD1. CDR1 and CDR2 (germline): ENHRY, SYGVKD. The V segment lost 10 bases and the J segment 5 bases; nucleotides outside the gene matches: 8. The CDR3 loop spans 13 amino acids. In nucleotides, the CDR3 is TGTGCCACCGAGGGACAGGGAAGATATGGCTACACCTTC. This codes for CATEGQGRYGYTF.

J is TRBJ1-1 and V is TRBV4-2, with D perhaps matching TRBD1 (6 bases). This CDR3 is 14 amino acids long. V was clipped by 4 bases and J by 4 bases, with 13 bases between them. Per germline, CDR1 LGHNA and CDR2 YNFKEQ. The CDR3 loop reads CASSPRGGGTEAFF. DNA of the CDR3: TGTGCCAGCAGCCCGAGGGGGGGAGGCACTGAAGCTTTCTTT.

J is TRBJ2-3 and V is TRBV27; D is ambiguous. Germline CDR1 is MNHEY and CDR2 is SMNVEV (reference sequence). Deletions cut 0 bases from V and 0 bases from J, with 4 bases between. The length of the CDR3 is 14 residues. CDR3 amino acids: CASSLSSSTDTQYF. The DNA of the CDR3 is TGTGCCAGCAGTTTATCGTCTAGCACAGATACGCAGTATTTT.

The chain couples TRBV10-2 to TRBJ1-1, with D unresolved. This CDR3 comprises 12 residues. Between the trimmed V and J ends, which lost 4 bases and 6 bases, there was a span of 9 bases. From germline, CDR1 is WSHSY and CDR2 SAAADI. The CDR3 region has the DNA TGCGCCAGCAGTGTTCTCTCAGCTGAAGCTTTCTTT. Protein sequence: CASSVLSAEAFF.

The chain links TRBV19 to TRBJ2-3; D is possibly TRBD2 (6 bases). This CDR3 comprises 14 residues. Trimming cost V 6 bases and J 3 bases, with 13 bases left between them. Per the germline V gene, CDR1 is LNHDA and CDR2 is SQIVND (reference sequence). The CDR3: CASRGMGTTDTQYF. The CDR3 bases are TGTGCCAGTAGGGGGATGGGGACTACAGATACGCAGTATTTT. The complete variable domain, with remaining parts taken from reference TRBV19 and TRBJ2-3, reads DGGITQSPKYLFRKEGQNVTLSCEQNLNHDAMYWYRQDPGQGLRLIYYSQIVNDFQKGDIAEGYSVSREKKESFPLTVTSAQKNPTAFYLCASRGMGTTDTQYFGPGTRLTVL.

In nucleotides, the CDR3 is TGCGCCAGCAGCTTGACGGAACAGGGTGAGCAGTTCTTC. It codes for CASSLTEQGEQFF. This sequence joins TRBV5-1 and TRBJ2-1; TRBD1 might be the D (6 bases). Germline V lookup: CDR1 SGHRS, CDR2 YFSETQ. V lost 1 base, J lost 9 bases, and 11 bases lay in between. There are 13 residues in the CDR3. Full variable domain (missing parts from reference TRBV5-1 and TRBJ2-1): KAGVTQTPRYLIKTRGQQVTLSCSPISGHRSVSWYQQTPGQGLQFLFEYFSETQRNKGNFPGRFSGRQFSNSRSEMNVSTLELGDSALYLCASSLTEQGEQFFGPGTRLTVL.

The rearrangement links TRBV3-1 (or the pseudogene TRBV3-2) to TRBJ2-3, with 12 bases matching TRBD2. CDR3 size: 16 residues. CDR1 is LGHDT, CDR2 YNNKEL, per germline (reference sequence). The V segment lost 5 bases and the J segment 5 bases; nucleotides outside the gene matches: 8. DNA of the CDR3: TGTGCCAGCAGCATCACTAGCGGGAGGATAGTAGATACGCAGTATTTT. It translates to CASSITSGRIVDTQYF.

This chain connects TRBV2 to TRBJ2-7; TRBD1 matches at 7 bases. The germline gives CDR1 SNHLY, CDR2 FYNNEI. The CDR3 is 14 residues long. With V trimmed by 5 bases and J by 0 bases, 4 bases remained unmatched. The CDR3 DNA sequence: TGTGCCAGCAGTACGACAGGGATCTCCTACGAGCAGTACTTC. Residues: CASSTTGISYEQYF.

V is TRBV9 and J is TRBJ2-1; TRBD1 agrees at 8 bases. J lost 6 bases, V lost 4 bases, and 9 bases had no gene match. Germline V gene lookup returns CDR1 SGDLS and CDR2 YYNGEE. This CDR3 has 15 amino acids. The CDR3 DNA is TGTGCCAGCAGCCCCCTTGGACAGGGCTCCAATGAGCAGTTCTTC. This encodes CASSPLGQGSNEQFF. Based on the CDR3 plus reference TRBV9 and TRBJ2-1, the full variable domain is DSGVTQTPKHLITATGQRVTLRCSPRSGDLSVYWYQQSLDQGLQFLIQYYNGEERAKGNILERFSAQQFPDLHSELNLSSLELGDSALYFCASSPLGQGSNEQFFGPGTRLTVL.

The chain carries TRBV11-2 and TRBJ2-5, with 9 positions matching TRBD1. The CDR3 is 15 residues long. V dropped 3 bases and J dropped 1; count of bases not matched to a gene: 3. CDR1 SGHAT and CDR2 FQNNGV come from the germline V gene. In DNA, the CDR3 is TGTGCCAGCAGCTTGGGACAGGGCTTCCAAGAGACCCAGTACTTC. Translating it yields CASSLGQGFQETQYF.

J is TRBJ1-5 and V is TRBV7-2; D not resolved. V gave up 2 bases and J gave up 0 bases, with 11 bases separating them. The CDR3 extends over 16 amino acids. The germline CDR1 and CDR2 sequences are SGHTA and FQGNSA. The CDR3 sequence is CASSLLAQDSNQPQHF. CDR3 in DNA: TGTGCCAGCAGCTTATTGGCGCAGGATAGCAATCAGCCCCAGCATTTT.

The chain uses TRBV28 and TRBJ2-1, with 13 bases identical to TRBD2. J gave up 3 bases and V 2 bases, and 13 bases lay outside the gene matches. The CDR3 is 20 residues long. Per the germline V gene, CDR1 is MDHEN and CDR2 is SYDVKM. CDR3 DNA: TGTGCCAGCAGTTTAGGTGGGGGACTAGCGGGGTATTTTAACTACAATGAGCAGTTCTTC. It encodes CASSLGGGLAGYFNYNEQFF. The full variable domain, in which reference TRBV28 and TRBJ2-1 provide the parts outside the CDR3, is DVKVTQSSRYLVKRTGEKVFLECVQDMDHENMFWYRQDPGLGLRLIYFSYDVKMKEKGDIPEGYSVSREKKERFSLILESASTNQTSMYLCASSLGGGLAGYFNYNEQFFGPGTRLTVL.

This chain connects TRBV2 to TRBJ2-3; 7 nucleotides agree with TRBD2. Germline V gene data show CDR1 as SNHLY and CDR2 as FYNNEI. The CDR3 has 14 residues. V trimming: 10 bases; J trimming: 0 bases; junction bases outside the gene matches: 7. The CDR3 region has the DNA TGTGCCATCAATAGCGGGTTGAGCACAGATACGCAGTATTTT. It encodes CAINSGLSTDTQYF.

The rearrangement joins TRBV7-9 to TRBJ2-7; 10 nucleotides agree with TRBD1. CDR1 and CDR2 from the germline V gene are SEHNR and FQNEAQ (reference sequence). The CDR3 runs 15 residues. V was clipped by 5 bases and J by 7 bases; unmatched bases: 11. The DNA for the CDR3 is TGTGCCAGCAGCCACCGGGACAGGGGTCTTTGGGAGCAGTACTTC. Translating it yields CASSHRDRGLWEQYF. The full variable domain, rest sourced from reference TRBV7-9 and TRBJ2-7, is DTGVSQNPRHKITKRGQNVTFRCDPISEHNRLYWYRQTLGQGPEFLTYFQNEAQLEKSRLLSDRFSAERPKGSFSTLEIQRTEQGDSAMYLCASSHRDRGLWEQYFGPGTRLTVT.

This chain uses TRBV4-2 with TRBJ2-1, with TRBD1 identical over 10 bases. CDR1 LGHNA and CDR2 YNFKEQ come from the germline V gene. Trimming removed 4 bases from V and 4 bases from J; junction bases left unmatched: 4. This CDR3 contains 15 residues. Written as DNA, the CDR3 is TGTGCCAGCAGCCCCGGGACAGGGGATTACAATGAGCAGTTCTTC. Encoded protein: CASSPGTGDYNEQFF.

This clone has only one observation. This rearrangement joins TRBV6-5 to TRBJ2-7; 12 bases are shared with TRBD2. The CDR3 is 13 residues long. Germline CDR1 MNHEY, CDR2 SVGAGI. The J segment lost 3 bases and the V segment lost 6 bases, leaving 0 bases of the junction unmatched. As DNA, the CDR3 is TGTGCCAGCAGGGGACTAGCGGGCTACGAGCAGTACTTC. It specifies CASRGLAGYEQYF.

CDR3: CASSQEKAAGELFF. CDR3 coding DNA: TGTGCCAGCAGCCAAGAAAAGGCGGCCGGGGAGCTGTTTTTT. J is TRBJ2-2 and V is TRBV3-1 (or the pseudogene TRBV3-2), with D unresolved. Trimming removed 0 bases at V and 6 bases at J, with 8 bases between. This CDR3 has 14 amino acids. In germline, CDR1 is LGHDT, CDR2 YNNKEL (reference sequence).

CDR3 loop: CASSLPGTNYNEQFF. In DNA form, the CDR3 reads TGTGCCAGCAGCTTACCCGGGACTAACTACAATGAGCAGTTCTTC. The rearrangement links TRBV7-3 to TRBJ2-1; 7 nucleotides line up with TRBD2. Germline CDR1 and CDR2: SGHTA and FQGTGA. V was clipped by 2 bases and J by 3 bases; unmatched bases: 4. This CDR3 spans 15 amino acids.

Here the CDR3 reads CASSSRDSESQPQHF. CDR3 coding DNA: TGTGCCAGCAGTTCCCGGGACAGTGAGAGTCAGCCCCAGCATTTT. V gene TRBV6-2 or TRBV6-3 combines with J gene TRBJ1-5; 7 bases line up with TRBD1. The germline CDR1 and CDR2 sequences are MNHEY and SVGEGT. Trimming cost V 4 bases and J 6 bases; bases outside gene matches: 9. This CDR3 region has 15 residues.

This chain joins TRBV27 and TRBJ1-3, with D hard to call. Germline V gene lookup returns CDR1 MNHEY and CDR2 SMNVEV (reference sequence). The CDR3 runs to 13 residues. V was cut by 3 bases and J by 4 bases, with 7 bases left in between. The CDR3 sequence is CASSFSNGNTIYF. DNA of the CDR3: TGTGCCAGCAGTTTTTCTAACGGAAACACCATATATTTT.